What follows are 7 T cell receptor beta chains derived from one specimen sequenced in a study of Tregs in tolerant kidney transplant recipients. Produced via immunoSEQ multiplex PCR; TCRdb's table is partial and in-frame only. The table includes approximately 98,000 clones, 85% to 90% detected once. The sequencing used CD4+ T cells from blood, collected before the transplant. Every receptor here comes from a human donor who received a combined kidney and bone marrow transplant.

The CDR3 spells CSADTGGGYTF. CDR3 nucleotide sequence: TGCAGTGCTGATACAGGGGGCGGCTACACCTTC. The V gene is TRBV20-1, the J gene TRBJ1-2; TRBD1 aligns across 9 bases. In germline, CDR1 is DFQATT, CDR2 SNEGSKA (reference sequence). The CDR3 is 11 amino acids. Losses at the gene ends were 5 bases for V and 8 bases for J; bases not matched to a gene: 3.

This chain uses TRBV10-3 with TRBJ1-1, with TRBD1 matching over 10 bases. V shed 3 bases, J shed 1 base, and the junction held 5 bases outside the gene matches. The germline V gene has CDR1 ENHRY and CDR2 SYGVKD. The CDR3 sequence is 16 residues long. The CDR3 DNA reads as TGTGCCATCAGTGATCGCCGGACAGGGGGGAACACTGAAGCTTTCTTT. It translates to CAISDRRTGGNTEAFF.

The chain employs TRBV28 and TRBJ1-2; D unresolved. Germline CDR1 and CDR2: MDHEN and SYDVKM. The V end was cut by 3 bases, the J end by 8 bases, with 13 bases between. CDR3 length: 13 residues. CDR3 DNA: TGTGCCAGCAGTTTCCCCGTATCTAACGGCTACACCTTC. It is translated as CASSFPVSNGYTF.

The rearrangement links TRBV25-1 to TRBJ1-5; the D gene is possibly TRBD1 (5 bases). From germline, CDR1 is MGHDK and CDR2 SYGVNS. The germline V and J ends were trimmed by 4 bases and 1 base, with 14 bases remaining between them. This CDR3 spans 16 amino acids. The CDR3 nucleotides read TGTGCCAGCAGTGGGACTTCGGGGGGAAGCAATCAGCCCCAGCATTTT. Its protein is CASSGTSGGSNQPQHF.

The chain links TRBV10-1 to TRBJ2-7; TRBD1 might be the D (6 bases). The germline V gene encodes CDR1 WNHNN and CDR2 SYGVQD (reference sequence). This CDR3 spans 14 amino acids. Between the trimmed V and J ends, which lost 4 bases and 2 bases, there was a span of 12 bases. The CDR3 sequence is CASSGLDSPYEQYF. CDR3 nucleotides: TGCGCCAGCAGTGGGCTGGACAGCCCCTACGAGCAGTACTTC.

The chain couples TRBV6-1 to TRBJ2-7, with TRBD2 matching over 10 bases. CDR1 and CDR2 from the germline V gene are MNHNS and SASEGT. V dropped 5 bases and J dropped 4; count of bases not matched to a gene: 5. There are 14 residues in the CDR3. The CDR3 DNA is TGTGCCAGCAGTTCGGTTAGCGGGGGGTACGAGCAGTACTTC. Translated, it gives CASSSVSGGYEQYF.

J is TRBJ2-3 and V is TRBV27, with a possible D match to TRBD1 (5 bases). Germline CDR1 MNHEY, CDR2 SMNVEV (reference sequence). The CDR3 runs 13 residues. Trimming took off 8 bases at V and 4 bases at J, with 13 bases between the two ends. The CDR3 nucleotides read TGTGCCAGCGGACACGGGCCCCCAGATACGCAGTATTTT. Translating gives CASGHGPPDTQYF.